The T cell receptor beta chain under discussion was sequenced for a study of cytomegalovirus exposure and HLA in healthy donors. The PCR was carried out with 60 Vbeta primers and 13 Jbeta primers. Generated by immunoSEQ multiplex PCR, the TCRdb table keeps only in-frame clones and is missing some. Of some 160,000 clones in the sample, less than 10% are singletons; the top ten hold around 1.9%. Trimming pared 3 bases from V and 4 bases from J, leaving 12 bases between. The CDR3 totals 14 residues. CDR1 is SGHTA, CDR2 FQGNSA, per germline. Donors consisted of healthy bone marrow donors. The rearrangement links TRBV7-2 to TRBJ1-2, with no clear D. The sequence came from a male donor in good health and CMV-seronegative. The specimen sequenced was PBMCs. The CDR3: CASSFGGSAYGYTF. The CDR3 coding sequence is TGTGCCAGCAGCTTTGGAGGGTCGGCCTATGGCTACACCTTC.